Each of the 32 T cell receptor beta chains below was sequenced from the same sample in a study of blood T cell repertoires in COVID-19. Using immunoSEQ multiplex PCR, the repertoire was profiled, and TCRdb retains in-frame clones only, with some absent. This table has 150,000 to 200,000 clones, 85% to 90% appearing once. Sample: peripheral blood. These receptors were taken from a human donor in a cohort sampled during active COVID-19.

This chain uses TRBV5-6 with TRBJ1-4; maybe TRBD1 (5 bases). The CDR3 runs 12 residues. V was cut by 7 bases and J by 2 bases, with 6 bases left in between. Germline V gene sequence: CDR1 SGHDT, CDR2 YYEEEE. Here the CDR3 DNA reads TGTGCCAGCGGGGGGACTAATGAAAAACTGTTTTTT. Encoded protein: CASGGTNEKLFF. Looking up the rest from reference TRBV5-6 and TRBJ1-4 gives the full variable domain: DAGVTQSPTHLIKTRGQQVTLRCSPKSGHDTVSWYQQALGQGPQFIFQYYEEEERQRGNFPDRFSGHQFPNYSSELNVNALLLGDSALYLCASGGTNEKLFFGSGTQLSVL.

The rearrangement joins TRBV6-2 or TRBV6-3 to TRBJ2-5; D is uncertain. The CDR3 covers 11 residues. Germline V gene data show CDR1 as MNHEY and CDR2 as SVGEGT. Trimming left V 5 bases short and J 4 bases short, with 5 bases between. CDR3: CASSHTETQYF. The CDR3 region has the DNA TGTGCCAGCAGTCACACAGAGACCCAGTACTTC.

The CDR3 here is CASSQGQGHEQYF. CDR3 nucleotide sequence: TGCGCCAGCAGCCAAGGACAGGGACACGAGCAGTACTTC. The gene calls are TRBV4-3 and TRBJ2-7, with TRBD1 matching over 7 bases. The CDR3 extends over 13 amino acids. Germline trimming cut 1 base from V and 5 bases from J; bases unmatched to any gene: 2. Germline V lookup: CDR1 LGHNA, CDR2 YSLEER.

V and J are TRBV5-6 and TRBJ1-1; TRBD1 agrees at 8 bases. The CDR3 sequence is 12 residues long. The germline CDR1 and CDR2 sequences are SGHDT and YYEEEE. V was pared by 2 bases and J by 9 bases, with 3 bases of the junction left unmatched. The CDR3 sequence: CASSFAGGKAFF. CDR3 coding DNA: TGTGCCAGCAGCTTCGCAGGGGGCAAAGCTTTCTTT.

The V and J genes are TRBV11-2 and TRBJ2-3; no definite D call. The CDR3 is 14 residues long. Germline V gives CDR1 SGHAT, CDR2 FQNNGV. Between the trimmed V and J ends, which lost 1 base and 2 bases, there was a span of 7 bases. The CDR3, as DNA: TGTGCCAGCAGCTTAGGCAGGTACACAGATACGCAGTATTTT. This translates into CASSLGRYTDTQYF. Full variable domain (rest looked up from reference TRBV11-2 and TRBJ2-3): EAGVAQSPRYKIIEKRQSVAFWCNPISGHATLYWYQQILGQGPKLLIQFQNNGVVDDSQLPKDRFSAERLKGVDSTLKIQPAKLEDSAVYLCASSLGRYTDTQYFGPGTRLTVL.

The rearrangement uses TRBV5-4 and TRBJ1-1; D is undetermined. Germline CDR1 and CDR2: SGHNT and YYREEE (reference sequence). This CDR3 comprises 18 residues. V lost 4 bases to trimming and J lost 3 bases, with 25 bases between them. CDR3 sequence reads: CASSRRNHRSRNDTEAFF. The CDR3 DNA sequence: TGTGCCAGCAGCCGACGGAATCACAGATCTCGGAATGACACTGAAGCTTTCTTT.

The rearrangement links TRBV11-3 to TRBJ2-5; 12 bases are a match to TRBD2. V shed 1 base and J 5 bases; nucleotides not matched to a gene: 14. Looked up from germline, CDR1 is SGHNT and CDR2 is YENEEA. The CDR3 is 19 amino acids. The CDR3 coding sequence is TGTGCCAGCAGCTTAGGGGGGTGGCTAGCGGGAGGGCAGGAGGAGACCCAGTACTTC. Its translation: CASSLGGWLAGGQEETQYF. Drawing the rest from reference TRBV11-3 and TRBJ2-5, the complete variable domain is EAGVVQSPRYKIIEKKQPVAFWCNPISGHNTLYWYLQNLGQGPELLIRYENEEAVDDSQLPKDRFSAERLKGVDSTLKIQPAELGDSAVYLCASSLGGWLAGGQEETQYFGPGTRLLVL.

The chain combines TRBV20-1 with TRBJ2-7; D is uncertain. With 5 bases removed from V and 3 bases from J, the gap between germline ends came to 8 bases. Looked up from germline, CDR1 is DFQATT and CDR2 is SNEGSKA (reference sequence). The CDR3 extends over 11 amino acids. The chain's CDR3 is CSAVQNYEQYF. The CDR3 bases are TGCAGTGCTGTACAGAACTACGAGCAGTACTTC.

This chain joins TRBV6-2 or TRBV6-3 and TRBJ1-1, with 8 positions matching TRBD1. The CDR3 runs 15 residues. V shed 5 bases, J shed 1 base, and the junction held 6 bases outside the gene matches. Germline V lookup: CDR1 MNHEY, CDR2 SVGEGT. The CDR3 here is CASSLRTGTNTEAFF. The CDR3 DNA sequence: TGTGCCAGCAGTCTCCGGACAGGGACGAACACTGAAGCTTTCTTT.

The genes are TRBV28 and TRBJ1-5; 7 bases fit TRBD1. Germline CDR1 MDHEN, CDR2 SYDVKM. Trimming at V came to 6 bases and at J to 2 bases, leaving 7 bases not matched to a gene. The CDR3 extends over 15 amino acids. The CDR3 DNA reads as TGTGCCAGCAGACAATACAGGGGAGGCAATCAGCCCCAGCATTTT. Its protein is CASRQYRGGNQPQHF.

The chain combines TRBV11-2 with TRBJ2-3, with a possible D match to TRBD2 (6 bases). V was trimmed by 3 bases and J by 9 bases, leaving 13 bases between them. This CDR3 has 13 residues. CDR1 and CDR2 from the germline V gene are SGHAT and FQNNGV. The CDR3 region is CASSFTGEWTQYF. The CDR3 DNA reads TGTGCCAGCAGCTTTACGGGGGAGTGGACGCAGTATTTT. Looking up the rest from reference TRBV11-2 and TRBJ2-3 gives the full variable domain: EAGVAQSPRYKIIEKRQSVAFWCNPISGHATLYWYQQILGQGPKLLIQFQNNGVVDDSQLPKDRFSAERLKGVDSTLKIQPAKLEDSAVYLCASSFTGEWTQYFGPGTRLTVL.

The chain couples TRBV7-8 to TRBJ1-4; the D gene is possibly TRBD1 (6 bases). Germline V gene data show CDR1 as SGHVS and CDR2 as FQNEAQ. The V end was cut by 5 bases, the J end by 8 bases, with 15 bases between. CDR3 length: 14 residues. DNA for the CDR3: TGTGCCAGCAGCCAAGGCAGGGGTAGCGAAAAACTGTTTTTT. This codes for CASSQGRGSEKLFF.

A remark on this clone: At the DNA level, this CDR3 is encoded by other sequences in the same sample as well. The gene calls are TRBV7-9 and TRBJ2-5; D is undetermined. The germline CDR1 and CDR2 sequences are SEHNR and FQNEAQ (reference sequence). The CDR3 consists of 11 residues. Deletions cut 4 bases from V and 2 bases from J, with 2 bases between. The CDR3 sequence is CASSSQETQYF. DNA of the CDR3: TGTGCCAGCAGCTCGCAAGAGACCCAGTACTTC.

This clone has a handful of counts. V usage is TRBV24-1 and J usage is TRBJ1-5, with 8 bases identical to TRBD1. CDR3 length: 19 residues. V trimming: 5 bases; J trimming: 0 bases; junction bases outside the gene matches: 14. The germline V gene has CDR1 KGHDR and CDR2 SFDVKD. As DNA, the CDR3 is TGTGCCACCAGTGGGAACGGACAGGGAGGATGTAGTAGCAATCAGCCCCAGCATTTT. This encodes CATSGNGQGGCSSNQPQHF.

V usage is TRBV2 and J usage is TRBJ1-1, with 7 bases identical to TRBD1. The CDR3 has 14 residues. V gave up 6 bases and J gave up 4 bases; unmatched junction bases: 8. Germline V gene sequence: CDR1 SNHLY, CDR2 FYNNEI. The CDR3 nucleotides read TGTGCCAGCAGGCAAGGGCCAGGGGGCACTGAAGCTTTCTTT. This gives the protein CASRQGPGGTEAFF.

This chain joins TRBV2 and TRBJ1-1; D remains ambiguous. The V and J ends lost 6 bases and 0 bases respectively, with 8 bases between them. The length of the CDR3 is 13 residues. CDR1 SNHLY and CDR2 FYNNEI come from the germline V gene. CDR3 protein: CASRWPLNTEAFF. CDR3 nucleotides: TGTGCCAGCAGGTGGCCTTTGAACACTGAAGCTTTCTTT. Complete variable domain (other parts from reference TRBV2 and TRBJ1-1): EPEVTQTPSHQVTQMGQEVILRCVPISNHLYFYWYRQILGQKVEFLVSFYNNEISEKSEIFDDQFSVERPDGSNFTLKIRSTKLEDSAMYFCASRWPLNTEAFFGQGTRLTVV.

This chain joins TRBV19 and TRBJ1-1, with a tentative D call TRBD1 (5 bases). Trimming took off 7 bases at V and 1 base at J, with 13 bases between the two ends. Germline V CDR1 and CDR2: LNHDA, SQIVND (reference sequence). The CDR3 has 14 amino acids. CDR3 nucleotides: TGTGCCAGTAAAAATGAAAGGGGGAACACTGAAGCTTTCTTT. This encodes CASKNERGNTEAFF.

The chain links TRBV5-6 to TRBJ2-7; D gene ambiguous. The germline CDR1 and CDR2 sequences are SGHDT and YYEEEE. Trimming removed 0 bases from V and 2 bases from J, with 9 bases in between. The CDR3 sequence is 14 residues long. Written as DNA, the CDR3 is TGTGCCAGCAGCTTGGCGCAGTTACCCTACGAGCAGTACTTC. Protein product: CASSLAQLPYEQYF.

The genes are TRBV5-8 and TRBJ2-3; 7 bases line up with TRBD2. With 4 bases clipped from V and 1 base from J, the junction kept 6 bases outside the gene matches. Germline V gene lookup returns CDR1 SGHTS and CDR2 YDEGEE. The CDR3 has 15 amino acids. The CDR3 here is CASSRRGEGTDTQYF. CDR3 bases: TGTGCCAGCAGCCGACGGGGGGAAGGCACAGATACGCAGTATTTT.

Note on this clone: This same CDR3 is encoded by further DNA sequences in the sample. CDR3 protein: CASSVGGGDSYEQYF. The CDR3 coding sequence is TGTGCCAGCAGCGTAGGAGGCGGGGACTCCTACGAGCAGTACTTC. V is TRBV9 and J is TRBJ2-7; possible D gene TRBD2, 6 bases. Germline CDR1 SGDLS, CDR2 YYNGEE. Deletions cut 0 bases from V and 0 bases from J, with 10 bases between. CDR3 length equals 15 residues.

J is TRBJ1-1 and V is TRBV6-2 or TRBV6-3, with 10 bases lining up with TRBD1. Germline V gene sequence: CDR1 MNHEY, CDR2 SVGEGT. The length of the CDR3 is 14 residues. The J segment lost 6 bases and the V segment lost 4 bases, leaving 5 bases of the junction unmatched. This chain's CDR3 is CASSSGQGFAEAFF. CDR3 DNA: TGTGCCAGCAGTTCGGGACAGGGGTTCGCTGAAGCTTTCTTT.

The chain joins TRBV7-2 to TRBJ2-5; 12 nucleotides align to TRBD2. The germline CDR1 and CDR2 sequences are SGHTA and FQGNSA. After removal of 3 bases from V and 4 bases from J, the junction contained 6 bases not matched to a gene. The CDR3 is 16 amino acids. The CDR3 DNA reads TGTGCCAGCAGCTTGGACCTAGCGGGGGGGCTAGAGACCCAGTACTTC. Translated: CASSLDLAGGLETQYF.

The J gene is TRBJ1-5, the V gene TRBV7-2, with 8 bases that match TRBD1. J gave up 2 bases and V 4 bases, and 10 bases lay outside the gene matches. Germline loops: CDR1 SGHTA, CDR2 FQGNSA. CDR3 size: 17 residues. The CDR3 loop reads CASSSQPRGLGNQPQHF. CDR3 nucleotides: TGTGCCAGCAGCTCCCAACCCAGGGGGCTGGGCAATCAGCCCCAGCATTTT. Drawing the rest from reference TRBV7-2 and TRBJ1-5, the complete variable domain is GAGVSQSPSNKVTEKGKDVELRCDPISGHTALYWYRQSLGQGLEFLIYFQGNSAPDKSGLPSDRFSAERTGGSVSTLTIQRTQQEDSAVYLCASSSQPRGLGNQPQHFGDGTRLSIL.

V usage is TRBV12-3 or TRBV12-4 and J usage is TRBJ2-5; TRBD2 might be the D (6 bases). Trimming removed 9 bases at V and 3 bases at J, with 14 bases between. The CDR3 is 13 amino acids. In nucleotides, the CDR3 is TGTGCCAGTCGTTTGGGGGGAAAAGAGACCCAGTACTTC. Translating it yields CASRLGGKETQYF.

The chain uses TRBV25-1 and TRBJ1-5; D is perhaps TRBD1 (5 bases). This CDR3 is built from 14 residues. V lost 6 bases and J lost 0, with 9 bases in between. Germline lookup yields CDR1 MGHDK and CDR2 SYGVNS. The CDR3 coding sequence is TGTGCCAGCAGCCAAACAGGTAGCAATCAGCCCCAGCATTTT. Translated, it gives CASSQTGSNQPQHF. Complete variable domain (other parts from reference TRBV25-1 and TRBJ1-5): EADIYQTPRYLVIGTGKKITLECSQTMGHDKMYWYQQDPGMELHLIHYSYGVNSTEKGDLSSESTVSRIRTEHFPLTLESARPSHTSQYLCASSQTGSNQPQHFGDGTRLSIL.

The chain joins TRBV5-8 to TRBJ1-1; 7 nucleotides line up with TRBD1. This CDR3 comprises 15 residues. The junction had 5 bases not matched to a gene; V was cut back by 2 bases and J by 1 base. From germline, CDR1 is SGHTS and CDR2 YDEGEE. This chain's CDR3 is CASSFKDRRNTEAFF. The CDR3 DNA follows: TGTGCCAGCAGCTTCAAGGACAGGAGGAACACTGAAGCTTTCTTT.

This chain joins TRBV12-3 or TRBV12-4 and TRBJ2-7; 7 nucleotides agree with TRBD1. The junction had 5 bases not matched to a gene; V was cut back by 3 bases and J by 6 bases. The CDR3 sequence is 13 residues long. CDR3 sequence reads: CASSFNRGGEQYF. The DNA of the CDR3 is TGTGCCAGCAGTTTCAACAGGGGTGGCGAGCAGTACTTC.

A single count supports this clone. The chain carries TRBV6-1 and TRBJ2-7; 7 bases map to TRBD1. V shed 0 bases, J shed 6 bases, and the junction held 8 bases outside the gene matches. Germline assignment: CDR1 MNHNS and CDR2 SASEGT. The CDR3 is 15 amino acids. CDR3 DNA sequence: TGTGCCAGCAGTGAAGCGAGTCGAGGGGGCCGCGAGCAGTACTTC. It specifies CASSEASRGGREQYF.

V is TRBV5-1 and J is TRBJ2-7, with 11 bases aligning to TRBD1. The CDR3 length is 15 residues. The V gene's germline CDR1 is SGHRS and CDR2 YFSETQ. The V gene end was trimmed by 4 bases and the J gene end by 5 bases; junction bases not matched to a gene: 8. This CDR3 is CASSGQDRGLDEQYF. CDR3 in DNA: TGCGCCAGCAGCGGACAGGACAGGGGGCTCGACGAGCAGTACTTC.

The chain has TRBV14 and TRBJ2-7; D gene ambiguous. The CDR3 spans 11 residues. Germline CDR1 and CDR2: SGHDN and FVKESK. V lost 3 bases to trimming and J lost 2 bases, with 2 bases between them. The DNA of the CDR3 is TGTGCCAGCAGCCACACCTACGAGCAGTACTTC. Translation: CASSHTYEQYF.

The J gene is TRBJ1-2, the V gene TRBV7-2; D is perhaps TRBD1 (5 bases). The CDR3 sequence is 17 residues long. Per the germline V gene, CDR1 is SGHTA and CDR2 is FQGNSA. V lost 1 base and J lost 0, with 15 bases in between. This CDR3 is CASSLVWGPTTNYGYTF. In DNA form, the CDR3 reads TGTGCCAGCAGCTTAGTTTGGGGCCCCACAACTAACTATGGCTACACCTTC.

The chain is built from TRBV4-1 and TRBJ2-1; the match to TRBD2 covers 10 bases. Germline lookup yields CDR1 MGHRA and CDR2 YSYEKL. The CDR3 totals 16 residues. The V and J ends lost 4 bases and 5 bases, in that order; junction bases with no gene match: 8. CDR3 DNA: TGCGCCAGCAGCCTGCGGTCAACTAGCGGGAACAATGAGCAGTTCTTC. Translated, it gives CASSLRSTSGNNEQFF.